This is a list of T cell receptor beta chains from one sample in a study of regulatory T cells in long-lasting Graves disease. TCRdb redid the calling of the multiplex PCR reads with MiXCR, one entry per CDR3 protein. This repertoire shows more than 450,000 distinct CDR3 sequences, about 11% found once; its top ten account for roughly 9.3%. This sample was shared with a second study, whose subject was T cells in Graves' hyperthyroidism and ophthalmopathy.

The sequencing here drew on peripheral blood mononuclear cells (PBMCs), taken at new diagnosis, from a patient treated with antithyroid drugs. These receptors were collected from a young woman with Graves disease. Each CDR3 is given with its conserved first and last residue. A D gene is named only where the DNA matches it firmly. Size tells how often a clone was seen (once, few, many) or the class of an expanded clone, and some rows leave it out.

clone size: many; J gene: TRBJ2-3; V gene: TRBV18; D gene: TRBD2; CDR3 protein: CASSPLRGRGDTQYF; CDR3 DNA: TGTGCCAGCTCACCTCTCCGCGGGAGAGGAGATACGCAGTATTTT
clone size: few; J gene: TRBJ2-2; V gene: TRBV6-2/TRBV6-3; D gene: .; CDR3 protein: CASSYVSTGELFF; CDR3 DNA: TGTGCCAGCAGTTATGTAAGCACCGGGGAGCTGTTTTTT
clone size: many; J gene: TRBJ1-2; V gene: TRBV29-1; D gene: .; CDR3 protein: CSVALWEKTGYGYTF; CDR3 DNA: TGCAGCGTTGCTTTGTGGGAGAAAACGGGCTATGGCTACACCTTC
clone size: many; J gene: TRBJ2-7; V gene: TRBV28; D gene: .; CDR3 protein: CASRPPDSVYEQYF; CDR3 DNA: TGTGCCAGCAGGCCCCCGGACAGTGTCTACGAGCAGTACTTC
clone size: few; J gene: TRBJ1-2; V gene: TRBV18; D gene: TRBD1; CDR3 protein: CASSPSQGQVDGYTF; CDR3 DNA: TGTGCCAGCTCACCGTCCCAGGGACAGGTTGATGGCTACACCTTC
clone size: .; J gene: TRBJ2-1; V gene: TRBV4-1; D gene: TRBD2; CDR3 protein: CASSQDRTSGRVNEQFF; CDR3 DNA: TGCGCCAGCAGCCAAGATCGGACTAGCGGGAGGGTGAATGAGCAGTTCTTC
clone size: .; J gene: TRBJ1-5; V gene: TRBV6-1; D gene: .; CDR3 protein: CASRRTSNQPQHF; CDR3 DNA: TGTGCCAGCAGACGAACCTCCAATCAGCCCCAGCATTTT
clone size: many; J gene: TRBJ1-2; V gene: TRBV30; D gene: .; CDR3 protein: CAWSVTQARYLYGYTF; CDR3 DNA: TGTGCCTGGAGTGTAACCCAGGCGAGATACCTCTATGGCTACACCTTC
clone size: few; J gene: TRBJ1-1; V gene: TRBV19; D gene: .; CDR3 protein: CASSITGARNTEAFF; CDR3 DNA: TGTGCCAGTAGTATTACGGGTGCGCGGAACACTGAAGCTTTCTTT
clone size: many; J gene: TRBJ1-1; V gene: TRBV7-2; D gene: .; CDR3 protein: CASSSRQSLNTEAFF; CDR3 DNA: TGTGCCAGCAGCTCAAGACAGTCTTTGAACACTGAAGCTTTCTTT
clone size: many; J gene: TRBJ1-2; V gene: TRBV6-1; D gene: .; CDR3 protein: CASSETGSYTF; CDR3 DNA: TGTGCCAGCAGTGAAACAGGGAGCTACACCTTC
clone size: many; J gene: TRBJ1-1; V gene: TRBV30; D gene: .; CDR3 protein: CAWAGLHSLMNTEAFF; CDR3 DNA: TGTGCCTGGGCGGGACTCCATTCCCTGATGAACACTGAAGCTTTCTTT
clone size: many; J gene: TRBJ2-5; V gene: TRBV2; D gene: TRBD2; CDR3 protein: CASTREGTAETQYF; CDR3 DNA: TGTGCCAGCACTCGGGAGGGCACTGCGGAGACCCAGTACTTC
clone size: many; J gene: TRBJ2-7; V gene: TRBV6-1; D gene: TRBD1; CDR3 protein: CASSDRVHEQYF; CDR3 DNA: TGTGCCAGCAGCGACAGGGTCCACGAGCAGTACTTC
clone size: .; J gene: TRBJ1-4; V gene: TRBV15; D gene: .; CDR3 protein: CATSSQRNEKLFF; CDR3 DNA: TGTGCCACCAGCAGTCAACGGAATGAAAAACTGTTTTTT
clone size: few; J gene: TRBJ2-7; V gene: TRBV7-2; D gene: .; CDR3 protein: CASSLVGLGFGEQYF; CDR3 DNA: TGTGCCAGCAGCTTAGTTGGTCTAGGTTTTGGCGAGCAGTACTTC
clone size: few; J gene: TRBJ1-2; V gene: TRBV7-9; D gene: TRBD1; CDR3 protein: CASSLSRTGERHSTF; CDR3 DNA: TGTGCCAGCAGCTTATCCAGAACAGGGGAGAGACATTCCACCTTC